Sample share makes the clone carrying this TCR beta chain hyperexpanded. Its target is unknown. Amplification of TRBV12-4/TRBJ1-2 clonotypes used adaptor-ligated barcode primers. TCRdb redid the calling of the multiplex PCR reads with MiXCR, one entry per CDR3 protein. Of 350 to 450 distinct CDR3 sequences in the sample, 15% to 20% were seen once. V dropped 6 bases and J dropped 2; count of bases not matched to a gene: 7. The length of the CDR3 is 15 residues. Findings and limits, study-wide: Roughly an eighth of tumor Treg sequences matched naive CD4+ cells.

This chain uses TRBV12-3 or TRBV12-4 with TRBJ1-2; TRBD1 matches 9 bases. This receptor was identified in a female donor with breast cancer. Material for sequencing was naive CD4+ T cells sorted from blood. The subset was: naive CD4+ T cells, CD4+CD45RA+CD25-. DNA of the CDR3: TGTGCCAGCAGCAACTACGGGACAGGGAACTATGGCTACACCTTC. Residues: CASSNYGTGNYGYTF.